This T cell receptor (beta chain) was retrieved from a study of blood T cell repertoires in COVID-19. Produced via immunoSEQ multiplex PCR; TCRdb's table is partial and in-frame only. This sample yields 35,000 to 55,000 clones, of which 85% to 90% are seen a single time; approximately 4.7% belongs to the top ten. This CDR3 comprises 13 residues. With 4 bases removed from V and 11 bases from J, the gap between germline ends came to 15 bases. Germline loops: CDR1 MGHDK, CDR2 SYGVNS. The clonotype comes from a human donor in a cohort sampled during active COVID-19. This chain joins TRBV25-1 and TRBJ1-3; D gene unclear. Sequencing was carried out using peripheral blood. In nucleotides, the CDR3 is TGTGCCAGCAGTGGTTTTGGGCCTCAGGCCATATATTTT. Translating gives CASSGFGPQAIYF.